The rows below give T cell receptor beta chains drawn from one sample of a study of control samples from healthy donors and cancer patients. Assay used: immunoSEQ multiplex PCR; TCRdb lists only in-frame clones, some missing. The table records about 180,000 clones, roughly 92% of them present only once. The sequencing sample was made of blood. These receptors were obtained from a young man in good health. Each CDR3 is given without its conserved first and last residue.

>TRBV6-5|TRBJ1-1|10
ASSYGGAEAF
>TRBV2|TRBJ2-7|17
ASSGTGLAGGPSSYEQY
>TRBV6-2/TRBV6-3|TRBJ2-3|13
ASSFGTTGTDTQY
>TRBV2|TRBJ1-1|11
ASSEEGHTEAF
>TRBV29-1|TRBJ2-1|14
SAVTSGSSFGNEQF
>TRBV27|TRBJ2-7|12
ASSSQGASYEQY
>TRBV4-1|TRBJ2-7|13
ASSQGLAFSYEQY
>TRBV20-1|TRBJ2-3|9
SAPAGGRKY
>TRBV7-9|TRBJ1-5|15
ASSLALGGNSNQPQH
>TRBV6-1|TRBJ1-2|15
ASSDPMTGLGTSGYT
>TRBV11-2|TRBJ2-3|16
ASSPRGGGGASTDTQY
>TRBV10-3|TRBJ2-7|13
AITVGLAGSYEQY
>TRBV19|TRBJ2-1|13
ASSIGSGPYNEQF